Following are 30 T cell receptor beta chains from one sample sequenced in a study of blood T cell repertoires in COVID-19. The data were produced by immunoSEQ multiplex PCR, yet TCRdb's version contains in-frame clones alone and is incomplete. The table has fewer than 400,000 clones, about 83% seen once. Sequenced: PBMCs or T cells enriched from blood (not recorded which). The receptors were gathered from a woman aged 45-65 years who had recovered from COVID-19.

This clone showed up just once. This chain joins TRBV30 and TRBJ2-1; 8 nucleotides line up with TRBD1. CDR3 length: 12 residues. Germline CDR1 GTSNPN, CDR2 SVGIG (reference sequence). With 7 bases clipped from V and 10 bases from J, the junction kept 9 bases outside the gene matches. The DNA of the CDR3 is TGTGCCTTCCTTGGACAGGGCGGGGAGCAGTTCTTC. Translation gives CAFLGQGGEQFF.

CDR3 in DNA: TGTGCCAGCAGCCCCGGAGGCCACTCTAGCGGGGGGGAAGAGACCCAGTACTTC. Protein sequence: CASSPGGHSSGGEETQYF. The chain carries TRBV7-9 and TRBJ2-5; 12 nucleotides agree with TRBD2. CDR3 length: 18 amino acids. Germline V CDR1 and CDR2: SEHNR, FQNEAQ (reference sequence). Trimming took 5 bases from V and 3 from J; bases not matched to a gene: 13.

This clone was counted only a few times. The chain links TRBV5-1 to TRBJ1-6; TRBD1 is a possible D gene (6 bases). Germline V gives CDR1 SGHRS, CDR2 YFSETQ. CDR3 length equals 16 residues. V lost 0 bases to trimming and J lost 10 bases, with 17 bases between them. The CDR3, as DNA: TGCGCCAGCAGCTTGGAAGCGACAGGTCTAGGGTCACCCCTCCACTTT. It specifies CASSLEATGLGSPLHF.

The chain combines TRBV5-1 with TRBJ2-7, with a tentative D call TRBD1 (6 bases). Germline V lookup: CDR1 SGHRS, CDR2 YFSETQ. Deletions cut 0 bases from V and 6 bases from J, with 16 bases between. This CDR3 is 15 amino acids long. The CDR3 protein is CASSLVRRGRSEQYF. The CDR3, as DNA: TGCGCCAGCAGCTTGGTGCGCAGGGGTCGTTCCGAGCAGTACTTC. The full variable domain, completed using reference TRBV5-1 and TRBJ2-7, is KAGVTQTPRYLIKTRGQQVTLSCSPISGHRSVSWYQQTPGQGLQFLFEYFSETQRNKGNFPGRFSGRQFSNSRSEMNVSTLELGDSALYLCASSLVRRGRSEQYFGPGTRLTVT.

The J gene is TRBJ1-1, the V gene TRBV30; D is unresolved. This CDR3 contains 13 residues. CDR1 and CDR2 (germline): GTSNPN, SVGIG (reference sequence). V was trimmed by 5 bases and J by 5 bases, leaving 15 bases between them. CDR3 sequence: CAWGNSRWTEAFF. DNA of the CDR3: TGTGCCTGGGGGAACAGCCGATGGACTGAAGCTTTCTTT. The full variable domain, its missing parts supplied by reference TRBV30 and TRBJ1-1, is SQTIHQWPATLVQPVGSPLSLECTVEGTSNPNLYWYRQAAGRGLQLLFYSVGIGQISSEVPQNLSASRPQDRQFILSSKKLLLSDSGFYLCAWGNSRWTEAFFGQGTRLTVV.

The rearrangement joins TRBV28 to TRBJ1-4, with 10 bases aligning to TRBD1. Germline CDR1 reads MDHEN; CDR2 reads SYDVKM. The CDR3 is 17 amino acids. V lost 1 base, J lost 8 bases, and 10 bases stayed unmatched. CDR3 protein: CASSLYGEGQGEEKLFF. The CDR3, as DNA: TGTGCCAGCAGTTTATATGGAGAAGGACAGGGGGAGGAAAAACTGTTTTTT.

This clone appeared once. CDR3 amino acids: CASSFGLAGGLGTQYF. CDR3 DNA sequence: TGTGCCAGCAGCTTTGGATTAGCGGGGGGGCTAGGGACGCAGTATTTT. This rearrangement joins TRBV7-9 to TRBJ2-3; 11 bases match TRBD2. The CDR3 loop spans 16 amino acids. Germline V gene lookup returns CDR1 SEHNR and CDR2 FQNEAQ (reference sequence). The V gene end was trimmed by 3 bases and the J gene end by 9 bases; junction bases not matched to a gene: 11.

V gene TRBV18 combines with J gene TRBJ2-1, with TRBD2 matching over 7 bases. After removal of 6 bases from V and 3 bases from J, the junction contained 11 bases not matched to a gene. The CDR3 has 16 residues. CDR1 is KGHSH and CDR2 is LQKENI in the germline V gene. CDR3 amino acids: CASSRVGGFNYNEQFF. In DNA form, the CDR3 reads TGTGCCAGCTCCCGGGTCGGGGGGTTTAACTACAATGAGCAGTTCTTC. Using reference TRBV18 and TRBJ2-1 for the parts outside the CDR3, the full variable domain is NAGVMQNPRHLVRRRGQEARLRCSPMKGHSHVYWYRQLPEEGLKFMVYLQKENIIDESGMPKERFSAEFPKEGPSILRIQQVVRGDSAAYFCASSRVGGFNYNEQFFGPGTRLTVL.

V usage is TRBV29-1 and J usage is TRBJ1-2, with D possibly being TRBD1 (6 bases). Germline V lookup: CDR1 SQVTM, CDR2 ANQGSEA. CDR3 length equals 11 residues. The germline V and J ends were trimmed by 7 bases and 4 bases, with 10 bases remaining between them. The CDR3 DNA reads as TGCAGCGGAGGGGGGGCCTATGGCTACACCTTC. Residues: CSGGGAYGYTF. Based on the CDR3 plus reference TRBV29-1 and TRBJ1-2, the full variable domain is SAVISQKPSRDICQRGTSLTIQCQVDSQVTMMFWYRQQPGQSLTLIATANQGSEATYESGFVIDKFPISRPNLTFSTLTVSNMSPEDSSIYLCSGGGAYGYTFGSGTRLTVV.

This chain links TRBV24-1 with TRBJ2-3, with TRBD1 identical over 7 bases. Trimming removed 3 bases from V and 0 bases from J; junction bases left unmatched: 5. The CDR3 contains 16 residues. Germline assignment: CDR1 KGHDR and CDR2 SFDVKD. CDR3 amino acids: CATSDRRTGSTDTQYF. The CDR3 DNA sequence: TGTGCCACCAGTGATCGTCGGACAGGCAGCACAGATACGCAGTATTTT.

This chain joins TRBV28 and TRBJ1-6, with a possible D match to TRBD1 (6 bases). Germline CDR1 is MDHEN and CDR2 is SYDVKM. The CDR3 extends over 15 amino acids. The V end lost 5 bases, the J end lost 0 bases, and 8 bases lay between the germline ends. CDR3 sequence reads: CASSEDSSYNSPLHF. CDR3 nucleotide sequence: TGTGCCAGCAGTGAGGACAGCTCCTATAATTCACCCCTCCACTTT.

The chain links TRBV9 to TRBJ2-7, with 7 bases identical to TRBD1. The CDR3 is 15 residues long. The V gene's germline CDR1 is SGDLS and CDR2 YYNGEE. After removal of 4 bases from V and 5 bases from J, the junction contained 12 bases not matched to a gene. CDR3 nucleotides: TGTGCCAGCAGCACCCAGGGGGATTTGTATGACGAGCAGTACTTC. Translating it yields CASSTQGDLYDEQYF.

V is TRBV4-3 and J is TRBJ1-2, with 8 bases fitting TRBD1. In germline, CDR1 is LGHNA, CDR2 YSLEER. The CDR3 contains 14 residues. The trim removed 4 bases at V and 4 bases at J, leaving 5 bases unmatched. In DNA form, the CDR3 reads TGCGCCAGCAGCCGTTCCGGGACAGGCTATGGCTACACCTTC. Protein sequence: CASSRSGTGYGYTF.

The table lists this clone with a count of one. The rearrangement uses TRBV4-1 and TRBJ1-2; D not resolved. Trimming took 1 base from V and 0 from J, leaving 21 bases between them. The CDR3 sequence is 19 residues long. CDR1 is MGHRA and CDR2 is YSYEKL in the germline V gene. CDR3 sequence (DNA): TGCGCCAGCAGCCAAGCGTCGACACTTGGAGGCCTTGCTAACTATGGCTACACCTTC. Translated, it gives CASSQASTLGGLANYGYTF.

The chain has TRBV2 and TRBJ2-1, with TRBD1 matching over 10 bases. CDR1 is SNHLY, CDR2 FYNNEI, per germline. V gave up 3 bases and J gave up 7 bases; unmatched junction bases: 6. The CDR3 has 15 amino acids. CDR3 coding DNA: TGTGCCAGCAGTGACGCCGGGACAGGGGTGAATGAGCAGTTCTTC. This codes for CASSDAGTGVNEQFF.

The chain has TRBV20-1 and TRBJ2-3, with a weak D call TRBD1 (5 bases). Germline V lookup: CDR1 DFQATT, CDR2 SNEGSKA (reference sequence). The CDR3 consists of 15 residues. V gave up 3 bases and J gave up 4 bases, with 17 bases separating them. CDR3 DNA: TGCAGTGCTAGTAACCCCCAGGGTGTGTCAGATACGCAGTATTTT. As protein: CSASNPQGVSDTQYF.

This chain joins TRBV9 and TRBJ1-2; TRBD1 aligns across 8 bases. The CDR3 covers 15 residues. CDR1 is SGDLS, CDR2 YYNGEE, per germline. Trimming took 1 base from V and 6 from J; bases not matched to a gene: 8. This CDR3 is CASSVSTGGRNGYTF. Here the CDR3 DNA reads TGTGCCAGCAGCGTATCAACAGGGGGAAGGAATGGCTACACCTTC. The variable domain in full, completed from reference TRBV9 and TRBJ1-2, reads DSGVTQTPKHLITATGQRVTLRCSPRSGDLSVYWYQQSLDQGLQFLIQYYNGEERAKGNILERFSAQQFPDLHSELNLSSLELGDSALYFCASSVSTGGRNGYTFGSGTRLTVV.

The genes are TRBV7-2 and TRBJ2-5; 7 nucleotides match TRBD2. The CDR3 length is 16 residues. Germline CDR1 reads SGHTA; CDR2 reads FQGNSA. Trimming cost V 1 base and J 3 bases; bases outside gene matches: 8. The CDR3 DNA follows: TGTGCCAGCAGCTTAGTATTAGGGCTAGCGGAAGAGACCCAGTACTTC. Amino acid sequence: CASSLVLGLAEETQYF.

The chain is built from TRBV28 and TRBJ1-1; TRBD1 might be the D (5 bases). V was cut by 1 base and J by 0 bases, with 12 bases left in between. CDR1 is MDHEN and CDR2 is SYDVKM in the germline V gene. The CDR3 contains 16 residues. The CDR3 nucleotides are TGTGCCAGCAGTTTATCAGGGCAGAGCATGAACACTGAAGCTTTCTTT. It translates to CASSLSGQSMNTEAFF.

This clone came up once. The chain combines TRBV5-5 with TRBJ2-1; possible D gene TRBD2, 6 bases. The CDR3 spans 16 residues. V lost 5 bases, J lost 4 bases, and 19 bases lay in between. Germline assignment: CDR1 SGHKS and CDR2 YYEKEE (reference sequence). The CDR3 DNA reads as TGTGCCAGCAGTTCGGAGGGCCCCGGAAATTACAATGAGCAGTTCTTC. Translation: CASSSEGPGNYNEQFF.

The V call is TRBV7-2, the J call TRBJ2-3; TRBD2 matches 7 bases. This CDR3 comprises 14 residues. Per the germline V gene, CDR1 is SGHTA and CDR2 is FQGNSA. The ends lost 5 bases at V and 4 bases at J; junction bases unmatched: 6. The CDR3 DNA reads TGTGCCAGCAGCCCGGGGGGTCGGTCAGATACGCAGTATTTT. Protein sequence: CASSPGGRSDTQYF.

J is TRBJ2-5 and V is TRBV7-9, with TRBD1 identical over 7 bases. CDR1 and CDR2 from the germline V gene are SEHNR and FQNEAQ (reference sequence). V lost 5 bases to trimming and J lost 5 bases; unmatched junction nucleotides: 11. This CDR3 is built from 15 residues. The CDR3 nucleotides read TGTGCCAGCAGCACGAAACGGACAGGTTACGAGACCCAGTACTTC. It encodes CASSTKRTGYETQYF. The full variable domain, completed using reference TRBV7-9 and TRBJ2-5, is DTGVSQNPRHKITKRGQNVTFRCDPISEHNRLYWYRQTLGQGPEFLTYFQNEAQLEKSRLLSDRFSAERPKGSFSTLEIQRTEQGDSAMYLCASSTKRTGYETQYFGPGTRLLVL.

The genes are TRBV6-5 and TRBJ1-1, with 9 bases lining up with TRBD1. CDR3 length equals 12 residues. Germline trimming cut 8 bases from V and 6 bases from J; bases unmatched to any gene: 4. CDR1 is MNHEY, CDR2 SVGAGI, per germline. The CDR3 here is CASGTGTAEAFF. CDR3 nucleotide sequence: TGTGCCAGCGGGACAGGGACGGCTGAAGCTTTCTTT.

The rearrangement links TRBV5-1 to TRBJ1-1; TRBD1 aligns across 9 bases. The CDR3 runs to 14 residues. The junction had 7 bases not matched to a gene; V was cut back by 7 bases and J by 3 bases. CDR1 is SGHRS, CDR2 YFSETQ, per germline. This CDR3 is CASGPGTGYTEAFF. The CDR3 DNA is TGCGCCAGCGGTCCCGGGACAGGGTACACTGAAGCTTTCTTT.

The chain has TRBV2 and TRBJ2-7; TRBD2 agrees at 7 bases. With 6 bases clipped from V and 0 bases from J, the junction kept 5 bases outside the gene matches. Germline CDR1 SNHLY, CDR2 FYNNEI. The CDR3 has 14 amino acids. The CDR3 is CASRGLGSSYEQYF. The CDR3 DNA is TGTGCCAGCAGAGGACTAGGTTCCTCCTACGAGCAGTACTTC.

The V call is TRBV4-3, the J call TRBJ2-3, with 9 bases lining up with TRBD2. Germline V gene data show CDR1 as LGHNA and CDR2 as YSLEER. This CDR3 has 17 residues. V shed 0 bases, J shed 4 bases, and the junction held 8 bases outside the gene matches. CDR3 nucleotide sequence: TGCGCCAGCAGCCAAGATTGGGGGACTAGCCATGCAGATACGCAGTATTTT. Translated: CASSQDWGTSHADTQYF.

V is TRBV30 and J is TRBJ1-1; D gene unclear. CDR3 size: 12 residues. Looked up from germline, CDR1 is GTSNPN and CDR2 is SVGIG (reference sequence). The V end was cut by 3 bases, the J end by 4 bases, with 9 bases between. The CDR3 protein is CAWRVRVTEAFF. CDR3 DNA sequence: TGTGCCTGGAGAGTGAGAGTCACTGAAGCTTTCTTT.

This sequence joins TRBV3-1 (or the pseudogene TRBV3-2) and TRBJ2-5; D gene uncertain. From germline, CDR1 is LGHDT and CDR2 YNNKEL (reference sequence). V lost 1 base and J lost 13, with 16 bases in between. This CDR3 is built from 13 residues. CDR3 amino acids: CASSQVAPSVWYF. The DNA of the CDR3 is TGTGCCAGCAGCCAAGTGGCCCCGTCCGTGTGGTACTTC.

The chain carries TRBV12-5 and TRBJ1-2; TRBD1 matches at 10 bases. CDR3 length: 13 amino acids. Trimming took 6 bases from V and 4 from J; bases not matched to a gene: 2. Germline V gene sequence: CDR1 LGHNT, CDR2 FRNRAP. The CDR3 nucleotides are TGTGCTAGTGGACGGACAGGGGGCTATGGCTACACCTTC. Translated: CASGRTGGYGYTF. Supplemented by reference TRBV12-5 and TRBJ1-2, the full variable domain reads DARVTQTPRHKVTEMGQEVTMRCQPILGHNTVFWYRQTMMQGLELLAYFRNRAPLDDSGMPKDRFSAEMPDATLATLKIQPSEPRDSAVYFCASGRTGGYGYTFGSGTRLTVV.

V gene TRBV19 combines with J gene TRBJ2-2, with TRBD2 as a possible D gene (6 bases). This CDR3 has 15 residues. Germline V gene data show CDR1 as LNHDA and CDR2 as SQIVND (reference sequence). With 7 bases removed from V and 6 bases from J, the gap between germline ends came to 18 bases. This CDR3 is CASIRSGGGSGELFF. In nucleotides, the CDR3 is TGTGCCAGTATACGTAGCGGAGGAGGATCCGGGGAGCTGTTTTTT.